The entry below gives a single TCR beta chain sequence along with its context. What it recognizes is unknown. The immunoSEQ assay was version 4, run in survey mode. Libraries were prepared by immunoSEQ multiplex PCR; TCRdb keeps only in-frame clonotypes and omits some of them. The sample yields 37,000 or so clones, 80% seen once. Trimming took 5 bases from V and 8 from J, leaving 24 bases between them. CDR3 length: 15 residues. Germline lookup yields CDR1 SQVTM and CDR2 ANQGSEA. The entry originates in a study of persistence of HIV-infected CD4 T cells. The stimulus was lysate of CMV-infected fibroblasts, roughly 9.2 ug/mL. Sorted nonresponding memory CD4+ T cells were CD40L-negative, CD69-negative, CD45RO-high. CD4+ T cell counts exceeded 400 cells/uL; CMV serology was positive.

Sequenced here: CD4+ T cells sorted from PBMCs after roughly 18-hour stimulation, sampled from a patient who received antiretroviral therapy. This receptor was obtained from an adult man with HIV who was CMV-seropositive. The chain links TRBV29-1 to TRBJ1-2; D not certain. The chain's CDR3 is CSVRRRDRRLGGYTF. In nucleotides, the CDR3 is TGCAGCGTTCGAAGAAGAGACCGAAGATTAGGAGGCTACACCTTC.